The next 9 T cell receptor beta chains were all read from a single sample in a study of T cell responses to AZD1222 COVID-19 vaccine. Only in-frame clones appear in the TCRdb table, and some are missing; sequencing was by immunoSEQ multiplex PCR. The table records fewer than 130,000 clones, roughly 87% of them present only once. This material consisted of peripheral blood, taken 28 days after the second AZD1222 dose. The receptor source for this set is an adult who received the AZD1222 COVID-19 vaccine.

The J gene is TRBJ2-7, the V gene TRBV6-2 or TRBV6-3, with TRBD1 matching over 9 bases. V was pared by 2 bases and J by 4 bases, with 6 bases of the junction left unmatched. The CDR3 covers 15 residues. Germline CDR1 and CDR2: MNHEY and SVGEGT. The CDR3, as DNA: TGTGCCAGCAGTTACCGGACAGGGGAGAAGTACGAGCAGTACTTC. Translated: CASSYRTGEKYEQYF.

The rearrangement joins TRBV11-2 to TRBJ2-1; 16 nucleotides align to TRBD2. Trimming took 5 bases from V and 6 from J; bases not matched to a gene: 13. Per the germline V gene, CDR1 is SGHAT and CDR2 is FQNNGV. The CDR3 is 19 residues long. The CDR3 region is CASSRNFGTSGRGPNEQFF. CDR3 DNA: TGTGCCAGCAGCCGAAATTTCGGGACTAGCGGGAGGGGCCCCAATGAGCAGTTCTTC.

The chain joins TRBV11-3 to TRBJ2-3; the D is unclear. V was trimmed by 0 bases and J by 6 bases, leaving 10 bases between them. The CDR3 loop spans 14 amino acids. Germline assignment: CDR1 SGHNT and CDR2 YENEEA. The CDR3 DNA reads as TGTGCCAGCAGCTTAGATCTTCTCTACGATACGCAGTATTTT. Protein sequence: CASSLDLLYDTQYF.

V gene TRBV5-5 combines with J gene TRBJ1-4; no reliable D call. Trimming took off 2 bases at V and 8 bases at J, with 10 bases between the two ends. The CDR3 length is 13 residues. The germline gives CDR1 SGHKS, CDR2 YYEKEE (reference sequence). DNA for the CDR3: TGTGCCAGCAGCTTATCAGGAGGCGAAAAACTGTTTTTT. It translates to CASSLSGGEKLFF.

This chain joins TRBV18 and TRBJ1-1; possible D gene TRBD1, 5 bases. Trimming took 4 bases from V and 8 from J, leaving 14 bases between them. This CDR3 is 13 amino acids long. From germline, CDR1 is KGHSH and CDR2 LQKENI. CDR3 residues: CASSLGGLAEAFF. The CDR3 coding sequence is TGTGCCAGCTCACTCGGGGGACTGGCGGAAGCTTTCTTT.

In nucleotides, the CDR3 is TGTGCCAGCAGCCAAGTCGGTCAAAGAGCGGGAGACCATACGCAGTATTTT. Its protein product is CASSQVGQRAGDHTQYF. This rearrangement joins TRBV3-1 (or the pseudogene TRBV3-2) to TRBJ2-3; 8 bases map to TRBD2. This CDR3 is built from 17 residues. Germline assignment: CDR1 LGHDT and CDR2 YNNKEL (reference sequence). The trim removed 1 base at V and 7 bases at J, leaving 13 bases unmatched.

The CDR3 is CASSLEGDREAEAFF. The CDR3 coding sequence is TGCGCCAGCAGCTTGGAGGGGGACAGGGAGGCTGAAGCTTTCTTT. This sequence joins TRBV5-1 and TRBJ1-1; 9 nucleotides align to TRBD1. Germline values: CDR1 SGHRS, CDR2 YFSETQ. The CDR3 has 15 residues. V shed 0 bases, J shed 6 bases, and the junction held 6 bases outside the gene matches.

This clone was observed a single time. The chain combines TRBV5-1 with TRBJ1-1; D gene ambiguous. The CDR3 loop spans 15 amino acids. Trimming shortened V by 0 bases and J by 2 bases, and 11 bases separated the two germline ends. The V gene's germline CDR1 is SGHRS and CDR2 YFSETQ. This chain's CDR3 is CASSLELVDNTEAFF. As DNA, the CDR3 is TGCGCCAGCAGCTTGGAGTTGGTGGACAACACTGAAGCTTTCTTT.

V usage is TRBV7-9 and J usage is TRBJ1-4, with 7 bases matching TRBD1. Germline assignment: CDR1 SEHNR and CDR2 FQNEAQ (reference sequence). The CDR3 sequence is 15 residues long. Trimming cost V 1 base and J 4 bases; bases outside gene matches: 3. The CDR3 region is CASSLEQGGNEKLFF. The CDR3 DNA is TGTGCCAGCAGCTTAGAGCAGGGGGGTAATGAAAAACTGTTTTTT.